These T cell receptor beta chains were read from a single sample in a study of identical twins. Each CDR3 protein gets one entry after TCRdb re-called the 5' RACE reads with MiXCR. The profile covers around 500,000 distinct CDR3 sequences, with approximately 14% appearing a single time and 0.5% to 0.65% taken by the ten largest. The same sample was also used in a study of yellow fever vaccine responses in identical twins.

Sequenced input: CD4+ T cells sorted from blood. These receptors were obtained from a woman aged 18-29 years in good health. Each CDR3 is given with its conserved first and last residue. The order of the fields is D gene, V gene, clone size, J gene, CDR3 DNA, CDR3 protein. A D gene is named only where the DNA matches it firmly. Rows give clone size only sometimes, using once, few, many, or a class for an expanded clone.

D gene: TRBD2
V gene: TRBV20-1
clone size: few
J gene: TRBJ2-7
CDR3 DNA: TGCAGTGCCACGGGACTAGGCTACGAGCAGTACTTC
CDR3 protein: CSATGLGYEQYF

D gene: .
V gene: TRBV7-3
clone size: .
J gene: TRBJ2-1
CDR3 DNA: TGTGCCAGCAGCTTAGGGCACACCTACAATGAGCAGTTCTTC
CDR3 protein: CASSLGHTYNEQFF

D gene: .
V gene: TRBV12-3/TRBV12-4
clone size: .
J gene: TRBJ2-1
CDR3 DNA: TGTGCCAGCAGCGTAATGACTAGTTCCTACAATGAGCAGTTCTTC
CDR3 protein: CASSVMTSSYNEQFF

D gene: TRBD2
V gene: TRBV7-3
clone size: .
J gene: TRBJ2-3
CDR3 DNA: TGTGCCAGCAGCTCCCCCACGGCTAGCGGGGATACGCAGTATTTT
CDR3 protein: CASSSPTASGDTQYF

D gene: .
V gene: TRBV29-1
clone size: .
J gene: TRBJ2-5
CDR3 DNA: TGCAGCGCCCAACAGGGTCCGGAGACCCAGTACTTC
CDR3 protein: CSAQQGPETQYF

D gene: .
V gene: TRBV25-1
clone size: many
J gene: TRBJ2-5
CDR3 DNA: TGTGCCAGCACACCCGGAGAGACCCAGTACTTC
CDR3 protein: CASTPGETQYF

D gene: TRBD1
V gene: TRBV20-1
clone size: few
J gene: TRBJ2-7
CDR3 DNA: TGCAGTGTCCGAAGGCCAGGGGGAAACGAGCAGTACTTC
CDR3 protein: CSVRRPGGNEQYF

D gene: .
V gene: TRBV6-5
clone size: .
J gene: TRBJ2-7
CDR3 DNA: TGTGCCAGCAGTTACTATCGCGGGGACTACGAGCAGTACTTC
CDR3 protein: CASSYYRGDYEQYF

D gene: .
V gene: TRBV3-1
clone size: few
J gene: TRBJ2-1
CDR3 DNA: TGTGCCAGCAGCCAAGAAAGGGCCTCCTACAATGAGCAGTTCTTC
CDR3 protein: CASSQERASYNEQFF

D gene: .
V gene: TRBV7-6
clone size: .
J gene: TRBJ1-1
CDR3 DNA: TGTGCCAGCAGCTTAGCCCCGGGGGGGACTGAAGCTTTCTTT
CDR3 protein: CASSLAPGGTEAFF

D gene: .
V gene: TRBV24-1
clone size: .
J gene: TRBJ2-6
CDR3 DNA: TGTGCCACCAGTGACACAAGGACCGGGGCCAACGTCCTGACTTTC
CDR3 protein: CATSDTRTGANVLTF

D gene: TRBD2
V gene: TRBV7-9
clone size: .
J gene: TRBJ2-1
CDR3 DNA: TGTGCCAGCAGCACTAGCGGGATCGACACAGCTGAGCAGTTCTTC
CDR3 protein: CASSTSGIDTAEQFF

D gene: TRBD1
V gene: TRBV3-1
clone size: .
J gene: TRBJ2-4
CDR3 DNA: TGTGCCAGCAGCCAAAGACAGGGGGCCCGAGCCAAAAACATTCAGTACTTC
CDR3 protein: CASSQRQGARAKNIQYF

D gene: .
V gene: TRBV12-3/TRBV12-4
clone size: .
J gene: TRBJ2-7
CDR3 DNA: TGTGCCAGCAGTTTGTACGGGGCGGGCGAGCAGTACTTC
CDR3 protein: CASSLYGAGEQYF

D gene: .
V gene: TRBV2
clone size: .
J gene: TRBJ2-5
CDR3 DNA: TGTGCCAGCAGTAGCTTGGGAGAGACCCAGTACTTC
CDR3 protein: CASSSLGETQYF

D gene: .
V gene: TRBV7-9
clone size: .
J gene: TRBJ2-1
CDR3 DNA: TGTGCCAGCAGCTTAAGGCCGGGCCCGATCTACAATGAGCAGTTCTTC
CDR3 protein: CASSLRPGPIYNEQFF

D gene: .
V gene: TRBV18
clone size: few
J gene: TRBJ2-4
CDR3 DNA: TGTGCCAGCTCACCATTTTCGGGGAGCCCTACCTTC
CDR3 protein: CASSPFSGSPTF

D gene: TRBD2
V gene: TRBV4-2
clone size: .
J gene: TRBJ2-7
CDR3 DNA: TGTGCCAGCAGCCAAGGTACTAGCGGCGACTACGAGCAGTACTTC
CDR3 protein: CASSQGTSGDYEQYF

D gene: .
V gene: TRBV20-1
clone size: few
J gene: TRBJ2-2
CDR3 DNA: TGCAGTGCTAGAGATTTGGGTCGTCGGGGGCGCGGCGGGGAGCTGTTTTTT
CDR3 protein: CSARDLGRRGRGGELFF

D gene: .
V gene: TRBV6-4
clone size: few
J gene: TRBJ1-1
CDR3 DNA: TGTGCCAGCAGTGCTTCCCCGGGGTTGAACACTGAAGCTTTCTTT
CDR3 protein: CASSASPGLNTEAFF

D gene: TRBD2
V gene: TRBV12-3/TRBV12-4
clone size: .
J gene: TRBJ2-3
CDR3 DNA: TGTGCCAGCAGGGAGCGGGATACAGATACGCAGTATTTT
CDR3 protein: CASRERDTDTQYF

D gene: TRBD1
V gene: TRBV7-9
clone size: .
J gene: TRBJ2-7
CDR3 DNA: TGTGCCAGCAGCTACCGGGACAGGGGACCTCACGAGCAGTACTTC
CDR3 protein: CASSYRDRGPHEQYF

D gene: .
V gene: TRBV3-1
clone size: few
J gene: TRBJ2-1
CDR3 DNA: TGTGCCAGCAGCCAAGACGCTGGGGGGAGGACCTACAATGAGCAGTTCTTC
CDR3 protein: CASSQDAGGRTYNEQFF

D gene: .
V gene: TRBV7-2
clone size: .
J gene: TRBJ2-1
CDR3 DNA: TGTGCCAGCAGCGGTCGCGCGGGGGCCAGCTCCTACAATGAGCAGTTCTTC
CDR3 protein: CASSGRAGASSYNEQFF

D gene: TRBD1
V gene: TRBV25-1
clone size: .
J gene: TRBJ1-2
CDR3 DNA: TGTGCCAGCAGTGGGACAGGGGGTCCCGCTAACTATGGCTACACCTTC
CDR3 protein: CASSGTGGPANYGYTF

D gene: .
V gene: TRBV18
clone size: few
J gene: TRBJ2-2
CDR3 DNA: TGTGCCAGCTCACCATTTTCGGAGGCCCACGCCGGGGAGCTGTTTTTT
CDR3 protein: CASSPFSEAHAGELFF

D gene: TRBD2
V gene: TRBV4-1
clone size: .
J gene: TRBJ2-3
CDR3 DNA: TGCGCCAGCAGCCGATCTAGCGGGAGGGGCGCAGATACGCAGTATTTT
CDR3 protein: CASSRSSGRGADTQYF

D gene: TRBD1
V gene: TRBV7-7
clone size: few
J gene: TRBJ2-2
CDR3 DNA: TGTGCTAGCAGCTTACTACAGGGGGTGAACACCGGGGAGCTGTTTTTT
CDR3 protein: CASSLLQGVNTGELFF

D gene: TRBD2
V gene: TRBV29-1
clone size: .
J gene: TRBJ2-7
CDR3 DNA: TGCAGCGTGGGGCCCCTAGCGGGAGTTGGTGAGCAGTACTTC
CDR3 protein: CSVGPLAGVGEQYF

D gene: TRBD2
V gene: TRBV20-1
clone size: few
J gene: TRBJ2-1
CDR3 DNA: TGCAGTGCACCCCGGACTAGCGGGAGGGCCTTTAGCGAGCAGTTCTTC
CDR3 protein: CSAPRTSGRAFSEQFF

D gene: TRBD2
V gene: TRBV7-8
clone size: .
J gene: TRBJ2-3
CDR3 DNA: TGTGCCAGCAGCTTAGTCGGGGGGGCCACAGATACGCAGTATTTT
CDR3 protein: CASSLVGGATDTQYF

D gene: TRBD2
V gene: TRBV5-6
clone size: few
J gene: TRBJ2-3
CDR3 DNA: TGTGCCAGCAGCTTGGTAGATGCCGGGGGGACAGATACGCAGTATTTT
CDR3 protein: CASSLVDAGGTDTQYF

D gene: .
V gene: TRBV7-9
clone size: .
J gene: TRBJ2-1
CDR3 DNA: TGTGCCAGCAGACCCACGCAGGGGTGGCAGTTCTTC
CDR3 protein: CASRPTQGWQFF

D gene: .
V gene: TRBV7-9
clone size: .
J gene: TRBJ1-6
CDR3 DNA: TGTGCCAGCAGCCGGGGGACAAATTCACCCCTCCACTTT
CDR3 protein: CASSRGTNSPLHF

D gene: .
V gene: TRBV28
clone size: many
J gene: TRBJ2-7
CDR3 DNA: TGTGCCAGCGCTGCTGTTACAGGCGAGCAGTACTTC
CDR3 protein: CASAAVTGEQYF

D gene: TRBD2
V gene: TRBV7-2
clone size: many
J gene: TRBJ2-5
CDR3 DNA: TGTGCCAGCAGCGCCTCCGGGGGGGAGACCCAGTACTTC
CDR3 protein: CASSASGGETQYF

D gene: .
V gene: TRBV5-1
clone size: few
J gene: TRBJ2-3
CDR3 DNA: TGCGCCAGCAGCTTGGTGGTTGTCGGGGTAGATACGCAGTATTTT
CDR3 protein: CASSLVVVGVDTQYF

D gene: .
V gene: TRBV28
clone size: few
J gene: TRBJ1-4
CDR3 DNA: TGTGCCAGCAGACGTCCAGCTAATAATGAAAAACTGTTTTTT
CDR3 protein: CASRRPANNEKLFF

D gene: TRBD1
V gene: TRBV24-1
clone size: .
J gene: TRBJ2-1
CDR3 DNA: TGTGCCACCAGTGATAAGGGACAGGCCCTCCCTGAGCAGTTCTTC
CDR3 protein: CATSDKGQALPEQFF

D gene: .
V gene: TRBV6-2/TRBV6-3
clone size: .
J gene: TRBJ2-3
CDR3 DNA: TGTGCCAGCAGGCACTTGATCCGGACAGATACGCAGTATTTT
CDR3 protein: CASRHLIRTDTQYF

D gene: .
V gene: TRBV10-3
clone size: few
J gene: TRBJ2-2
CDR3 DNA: TGTGCCATCAGTGAGGCTGGGGGGCACACCGGGGAGCTGTTTTTT
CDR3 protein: CAISEAGGHTGELFF

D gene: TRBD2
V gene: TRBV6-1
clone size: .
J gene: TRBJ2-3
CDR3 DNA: TGTGCCAGCACAGGGACTAGCGGGACCTTATCAGATACGCAGTATTTT
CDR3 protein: CASTGTSGTLSDTQYF

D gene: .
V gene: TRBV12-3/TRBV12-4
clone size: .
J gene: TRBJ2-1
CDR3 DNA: TGTGCCAGCAGTTGGACCGGACTGAACTACAATGAGCAGTTCTTC
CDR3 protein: CASSWTGLNYNEQFF

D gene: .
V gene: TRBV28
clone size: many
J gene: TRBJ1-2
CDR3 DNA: TGTGCCAGCAGCCGGACTGACTATGGCTACACCTTC
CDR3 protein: CASSRTDYGYTF

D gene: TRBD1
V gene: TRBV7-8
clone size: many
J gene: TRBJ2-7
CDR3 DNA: TGTGCCAGCAGCAGGCCCGGGACAGGGGCCGAGCAGTACTTC
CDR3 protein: CASSRPGTGAEQYF

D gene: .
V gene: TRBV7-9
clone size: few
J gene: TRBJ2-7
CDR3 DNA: TGTGCCAGCAGCTTAGGAGGGGCAGGGAGCTACGAGCAGTACTTC
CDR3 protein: CASSLGGAGSYEQYF

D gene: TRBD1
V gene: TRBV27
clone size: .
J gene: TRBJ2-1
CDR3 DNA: TGTGCCAGCAGTTATTCACAGGGGGCTCTCGACAATGAGCAGTTCTTC
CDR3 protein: CASSYSQGALDNEQFF

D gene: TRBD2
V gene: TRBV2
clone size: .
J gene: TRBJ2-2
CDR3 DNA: TGTGCCAGCATTCCAGCGGGGGTCTCGGGGGAGCTGTTTTTT
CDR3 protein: CASIPAGVSGELFF

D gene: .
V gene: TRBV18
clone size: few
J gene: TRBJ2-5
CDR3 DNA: TGTGCCAGCTCACCCATGGGGGCTAGCGGAGAGACCCAGTACTTC
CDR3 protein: CASSPMGASGETQYF

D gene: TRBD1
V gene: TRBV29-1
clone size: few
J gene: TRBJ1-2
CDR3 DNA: TGCAGCGTGAAGGGACAGGGGGAGGGTGGCTACACCTTC
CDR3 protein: CSVKGQGEGGYTF

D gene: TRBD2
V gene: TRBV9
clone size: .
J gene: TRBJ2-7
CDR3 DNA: TGTGCCAGCAGCCCAGTAGCGGGAGTCCCCTACGAGCAGTACTTC
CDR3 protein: CASSPVAGVPYEQYF

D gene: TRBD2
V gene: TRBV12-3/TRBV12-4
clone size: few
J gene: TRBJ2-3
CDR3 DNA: TGTGCCAGCAGTCCGTTCCTAGCGGTTGGGCAGGCAGATACGCAGTATTTT
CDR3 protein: CASSPFLAVGQADTQYF

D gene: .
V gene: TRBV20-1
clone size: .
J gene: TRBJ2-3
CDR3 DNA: TGCAGTGCTAGCCTTATGGGACGCACAGATACGCAGTATTTT
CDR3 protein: CSASLMGRTDTQYF

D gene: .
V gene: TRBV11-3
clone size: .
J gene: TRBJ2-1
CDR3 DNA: TGTGCCAGCAGCACAGGCGGGCGCAATGAGCAGTTCTTC
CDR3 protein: CASSTGGRNEQFF

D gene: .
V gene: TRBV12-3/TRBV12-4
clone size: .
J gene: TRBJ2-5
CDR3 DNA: TGTGCCAGCAGTCCCTCGTACCAAGAGACCCAGTACTTC
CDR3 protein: CASSPSYQETQYF

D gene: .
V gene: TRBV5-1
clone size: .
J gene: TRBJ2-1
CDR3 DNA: TGCGCCAGCACCCCCGGGGGCACCCAATACAATGAGCAGTTCTTC
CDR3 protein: CASTPGGTQYNEQFF

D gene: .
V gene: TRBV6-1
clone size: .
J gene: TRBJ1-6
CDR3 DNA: TGTGCCAGTAGAGGGGGGGAGTGGAATTCACCCCTCCACTTT
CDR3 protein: CASRGGEWNSPLHF